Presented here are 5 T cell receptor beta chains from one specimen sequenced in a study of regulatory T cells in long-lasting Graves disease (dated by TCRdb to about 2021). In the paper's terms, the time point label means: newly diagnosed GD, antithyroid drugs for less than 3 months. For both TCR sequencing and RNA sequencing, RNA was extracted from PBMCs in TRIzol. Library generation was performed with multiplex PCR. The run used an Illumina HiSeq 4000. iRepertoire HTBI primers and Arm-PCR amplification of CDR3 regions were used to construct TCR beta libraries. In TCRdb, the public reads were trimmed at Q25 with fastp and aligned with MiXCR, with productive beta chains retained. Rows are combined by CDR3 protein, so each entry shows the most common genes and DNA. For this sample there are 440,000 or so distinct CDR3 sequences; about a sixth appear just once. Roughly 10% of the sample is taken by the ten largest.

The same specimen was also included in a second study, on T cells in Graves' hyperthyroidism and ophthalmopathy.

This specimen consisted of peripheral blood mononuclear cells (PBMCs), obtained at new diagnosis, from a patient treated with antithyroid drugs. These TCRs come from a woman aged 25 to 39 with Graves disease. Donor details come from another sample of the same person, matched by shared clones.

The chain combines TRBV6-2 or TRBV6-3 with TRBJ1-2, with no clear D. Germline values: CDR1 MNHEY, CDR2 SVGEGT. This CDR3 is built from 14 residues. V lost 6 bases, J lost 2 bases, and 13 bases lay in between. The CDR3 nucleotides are TGTGCCAGCAGACACGGGAGGTCGAACTATGGCTACACCTTC. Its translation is CASRHGRSNYGYTF.

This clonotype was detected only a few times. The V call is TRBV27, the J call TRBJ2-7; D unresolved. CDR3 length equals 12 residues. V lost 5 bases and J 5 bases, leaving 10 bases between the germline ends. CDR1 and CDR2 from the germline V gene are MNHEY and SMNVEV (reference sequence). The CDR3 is CASSPNLDEQYF. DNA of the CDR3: TGTGCCAGCAGTCCTAACCTCGACGAGCAGTACTTC.

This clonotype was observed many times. The DNA of the CDR3 is TGTGCCAGCAGCTTAAGGCCTGAAGCTTTCTTT. As protein: CASSLRPEAFF. The chain couples TRBV7-3 to TRBJ1-1; no clear D. V was pared by 1 base and J by 6 bases, with 3 bases between. This CDR3 comprises 11 residues. Germline V gene sequence: CDR1 SGHTA, CDR2 FQGTGA.

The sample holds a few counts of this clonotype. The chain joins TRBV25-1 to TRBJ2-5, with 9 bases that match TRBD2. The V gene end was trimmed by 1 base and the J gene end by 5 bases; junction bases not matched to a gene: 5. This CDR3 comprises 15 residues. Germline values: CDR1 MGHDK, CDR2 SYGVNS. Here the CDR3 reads CASSEWDSGGETQYF. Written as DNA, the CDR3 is TGTGCCAGCAGTGAATGGGATAGCGGGGGTGAGACCCAGTACTTC. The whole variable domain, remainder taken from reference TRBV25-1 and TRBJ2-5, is EADIYQTPRYLVIGTGKKITLECSQTMGHDKMYWYQQDPGMELHLIHYSYGVNSTEKGDLSSESTVSRIRTEHFPLTLESARPSHTSQYLCASSEWDSGGETQYFGPGTRLLVL.

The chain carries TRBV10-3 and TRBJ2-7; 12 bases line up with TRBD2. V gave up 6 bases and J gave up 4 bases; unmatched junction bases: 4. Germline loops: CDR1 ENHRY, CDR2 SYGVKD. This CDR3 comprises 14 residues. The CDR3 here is CAIRGLAGSYEQYF. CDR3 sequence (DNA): TGTGCCATCAGAGGACTAGCGGGGTCTTACGAGCAGTACTTC.